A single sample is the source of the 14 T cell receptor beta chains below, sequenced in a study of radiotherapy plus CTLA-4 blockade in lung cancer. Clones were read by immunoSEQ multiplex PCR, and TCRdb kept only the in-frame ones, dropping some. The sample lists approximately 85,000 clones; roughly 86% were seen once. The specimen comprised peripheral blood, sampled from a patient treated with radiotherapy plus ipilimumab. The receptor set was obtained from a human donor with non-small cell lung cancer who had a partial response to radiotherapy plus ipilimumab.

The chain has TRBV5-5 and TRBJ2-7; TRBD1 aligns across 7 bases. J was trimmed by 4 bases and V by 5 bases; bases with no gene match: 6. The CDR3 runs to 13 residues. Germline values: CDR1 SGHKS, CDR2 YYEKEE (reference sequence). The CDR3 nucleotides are TGTGCCAGCAGTTTAAACAGGGGTTACGAGCAGTACGTC. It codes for CASSLNRGYEQYV.

This CDR3 is CASTPDTPFYEQYF. The CDR3 DNA reads as TGTGCCAGCACCCCCGACACGCCATTCTACGAGCAGTACTTC. The V call is TRBV28, the J call TRBJ2-7; no definite D call. This CDR3 has 14 residues. Germline V gene data show CDR1 as MDHEN and CDR2 as SYDVKM. V lost 7 bases, J lost 3 bases, and 16 bases lay in between.

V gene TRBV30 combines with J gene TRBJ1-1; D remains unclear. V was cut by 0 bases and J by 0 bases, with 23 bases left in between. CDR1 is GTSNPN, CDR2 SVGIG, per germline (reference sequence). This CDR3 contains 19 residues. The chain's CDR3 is CAWSVNLGRRLLMNTEAFF. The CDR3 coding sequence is TGTGCCTGGAGTGTCAATTTGGGCAGGAGACTACTAATGAACACTGAAGCTTTCTTT. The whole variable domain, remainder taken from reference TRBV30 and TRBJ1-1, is SQTIHQWPATLVQPVGSPLSLECTVEGTSNPNLYWYRQAAGRGLQLLFYSVGIGQISSEVPQNLSASRPQDRQFILSSKKLLLSDSGFYLCAWSVNLGRRLLMNTEAFFGQGTRLTVV.

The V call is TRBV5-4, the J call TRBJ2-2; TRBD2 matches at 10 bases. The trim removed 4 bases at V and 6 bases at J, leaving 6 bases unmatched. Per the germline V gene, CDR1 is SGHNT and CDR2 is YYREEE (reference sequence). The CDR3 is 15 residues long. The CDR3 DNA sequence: TGTGCCAGCAGCCTACCTAGCGGGAGCGCCGGGGAGCTGTTTTTT. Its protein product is CASSLPSGSAGELFF.

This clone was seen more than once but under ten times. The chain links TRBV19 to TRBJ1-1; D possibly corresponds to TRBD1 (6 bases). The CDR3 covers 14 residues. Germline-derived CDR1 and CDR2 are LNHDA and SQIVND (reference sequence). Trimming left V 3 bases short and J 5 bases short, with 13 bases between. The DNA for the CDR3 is TGTGCCAGTAGTATGGCAGGGGCTGGGACTGAAGCTTTCTTT. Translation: CASSMAGAGTEAFF.

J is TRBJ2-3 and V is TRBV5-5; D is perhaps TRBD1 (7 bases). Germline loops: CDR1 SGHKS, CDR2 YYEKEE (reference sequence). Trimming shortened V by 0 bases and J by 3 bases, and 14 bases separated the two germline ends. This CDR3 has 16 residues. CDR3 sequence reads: CASSLGGGGTTDTQYF. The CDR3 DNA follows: TGTGCCAGCAGCTTGGGAGGAGGGGGCACTACAGATACGCAGTATTTT.

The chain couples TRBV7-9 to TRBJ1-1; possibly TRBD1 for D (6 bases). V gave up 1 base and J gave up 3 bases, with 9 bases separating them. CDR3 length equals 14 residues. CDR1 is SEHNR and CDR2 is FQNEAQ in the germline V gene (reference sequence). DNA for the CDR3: TGTGCCAGCAGCTTAGTACAGGGAGACACTGAAGCTTTCTTT. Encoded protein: CASSLVQGDTEAFF.

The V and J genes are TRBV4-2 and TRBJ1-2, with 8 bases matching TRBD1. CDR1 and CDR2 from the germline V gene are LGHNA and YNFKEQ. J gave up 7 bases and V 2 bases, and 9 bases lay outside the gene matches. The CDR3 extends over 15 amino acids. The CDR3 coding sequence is TGTGCCAGCAGCCAACCCGGACAGGGAAAGCCTGGCTACACCTTC. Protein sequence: CASSQPGQGKPGYTF.

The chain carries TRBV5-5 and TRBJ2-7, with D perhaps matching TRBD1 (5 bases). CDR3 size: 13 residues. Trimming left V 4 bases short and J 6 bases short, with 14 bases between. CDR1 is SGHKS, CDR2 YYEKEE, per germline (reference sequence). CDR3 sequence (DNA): TGTGCCAGCAGCAGGGAACAGGTCGGCGAGCAGTACGTC. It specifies CASSREQVGEQYV.

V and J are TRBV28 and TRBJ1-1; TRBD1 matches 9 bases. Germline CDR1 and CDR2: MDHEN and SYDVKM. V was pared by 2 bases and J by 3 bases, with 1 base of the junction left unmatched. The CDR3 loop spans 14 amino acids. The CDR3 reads CASSLGTGHTEAFF. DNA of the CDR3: TGTGCCAGCAGTTTAGGGACAGGGCACACTGAAGCTTTCTTT. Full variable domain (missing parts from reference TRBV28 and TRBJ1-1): DVKVTQSSRYLVKRTGEKVFLECVQDMDHENMFWYRQDPGLGLRLIYFSYDVKMKEKGDIPEGYSVSREKKERFSLILESASTNQTSMYLCASSLGTGHTEAFFGQGTRLTVV.

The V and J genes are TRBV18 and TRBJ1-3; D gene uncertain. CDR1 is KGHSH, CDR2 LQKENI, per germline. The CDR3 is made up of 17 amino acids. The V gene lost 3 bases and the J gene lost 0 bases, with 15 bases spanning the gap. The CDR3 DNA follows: TGTGCCAGCTCACCGCGGGCGGACGGGCTCTCTGGAAACACCATATATTTT. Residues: CASSPRADGLSGNTIYF.

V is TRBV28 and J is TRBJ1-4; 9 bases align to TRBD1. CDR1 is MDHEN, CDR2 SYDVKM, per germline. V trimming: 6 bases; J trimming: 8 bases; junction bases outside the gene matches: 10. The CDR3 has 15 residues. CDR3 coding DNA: TGTGCCAGCAGCAAACCGGGACAGGGTCGCGAAAAACTGTTTTTT. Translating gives CASSKPGQGREKLFF.

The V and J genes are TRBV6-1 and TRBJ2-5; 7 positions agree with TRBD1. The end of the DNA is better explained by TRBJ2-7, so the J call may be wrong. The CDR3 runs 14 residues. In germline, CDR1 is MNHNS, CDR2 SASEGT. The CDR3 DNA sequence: TGTGCCAGCATAAATACAGGGGAAGGCTACGAGCAGTACTTC. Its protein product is CASINTGEGYEQYF.

The CDR3 DNA reads as TGTGCCAGCAGTGATGTAGGGGGATCTGGAAACACCATATATTTT. Encoded protein: CASSDVGGSGNTIYF. V gene TRBV2 combines with J gene TRBJ1-3, with a possible D match to TRBD1 (6 bases). V was cut by 3 bases and J by 1 base, with 10 bases left in between. CDR3 length: 15 residues. Germline V gene sequence: CDR1 SNHLY, CDR2 FYNNEI.